The 10 T cell receptor beta chains listed next were all sequenced from one sample in a study of blood T cell repertoires in COVID-19. Produced via immunoSEQ multiplex PCR; TCRdb's table is partial and in-frame only. Among approximately 110,000 clones listed, approximately 80% were seen once. The sample consisted of peripheral blood. The receptors were sampled from a woman in her 70s with acute or convalescent COVID-19.

This chain joins TRBV19 and TRBJ1-4, with TRBD1 as a possible D gene (5 bases). This CDR3 is 13 amino acids long. Trimming took 9 bases from V and 4 from J, leaving 12 bases between them. Germline values: CDR1 LNHDA, CDR2 SQIVND (reference sequence). The CDR3 bases are TGTGCCAGCGGGACTTGGGGTAATGAAAAACTGTTTTTT. Its translation: CASGTWGNEKLFF.

This chain links TRBV5-6 with TRBJ1-5; D possibly corresponds to TRBD1 (6 bases). The CDR3 is 15 residues long. Germline lookup yields CDR1 SGHDT and CDR2 YYEEEE. Trimming cost V 1 base and J 4 bases, with 12 bases left between them. The CDR3 DNA sequence: TGTGCCAGCAGCTTGAGCAGGGGTTTTAATCAGCCCCAGCATTTT. This translates into CASSLSRGFNQPQHF.

The CDR3 DNA is TGTGCCAGCAGCTCTCTAGCGGGAGCGTACAATGAGCAGTTCTTC. Translated: CASSSLAGAYNEQFF. The V gene is TRBV11-2, the J gene TRBJ2-1; TRBD2 matches 10 bases. The CDR3 contains 15 residues. Trimming at V came to 4 bases and at J to 4 bases, leaving 4 bases not matched to a gene. Germline lookup yields CDR1 SGHAT and CDR2 FQNNGV.

The V gene is TRBV5-4, the J gene TRBJ2-1; 11 bases agree with TRBD1. V was clipped by 2 bases and J by 9 bases; unmatched bases: 7. Looked up from germline, CDR1 is SGHNT and CDR2 is YYREEE (reference sequence). The length of the CDR3 is 15 residues. The CDR3 loop is CASSFPGQGVTEQFF. DNA of the CDR3: TGTGCCAGCAGCTTCCCGGGACAGGGGGTAACTGAGCAGTTCTTC.

The chain employs TRBV29-1 and TRBJ2-7; a weak D match, TRBD2 (5 bases). Trimming stripped 0 bases from V and 6 bases from J, with 12 bases between. The germline V gene encodes CDR1 SQVTM and CDR2 ANQGSEA. The CDR3 is made up of 13 amino acids. CDR3 sequence (DNA): TGCAGCGTTGAAGATCGGAGAGGACTCGAGCAGTACTTC. Amino acids: CSVEDRRGLEQYF.

The chain carries TRBV7-3 and TRBJ2-3; D remains unclear. CDR3 size: 14 residues. Germline CDR1 is SGHTA and CDR2 is FQGTGA. V shed 2 bases and J shed 2 bases, with 8 bases lying between them. The CDR3 protein is CASSLGLATDTQYF. CDR3 sequence (DNA): TGTGCCAGCAGCTTAGGCCTCGCCACAGATACGCAGTATTTT.

V gene TRBV9 combines with J gene TRBJ2-5; 15 bases line up with TRBD2. The germline CDR1 and CDR2 sequences are SGDLS and YYNGEE. Trimming took 0 bases from V and 5 from J; bases not matched to a gene: 2. The length of the CDR3 is 16 residues. The CDR3 is CASSVGGLAGGETQYF. The CDR3 bases are TGTGCCAGCAGCGTAGGAGGACTAGCGGGAGGGGAGACCCAGTACTTC.

The genes are TRBV5-8 and TRBJ2-3, with a tentative D call TRBD2 (5 bases). Germline V gene lookup returns CDR1 SGHTS and CDR2 YDEGEE. The V gene lost 2 bases and the J gene lost 2 bases, with 12 bases spanning the gap. The length of the CDR3 is 15 residues. The CDR3 bases are TGTGCCAGCAGCTTACCGGGGTCGATCACAGATACGCAGTATTTT. Protein sequence: CASSLPGSITDTQYF.

The chain links TRBV10-3 to TRBJ2-5, with 9 bases lining up with TRBD2. The length of the CDR3 is 14 residues. Trimming at V came to 5 bases and at J to 3 bases, leaving 4 bases not matched to a gene. Germline V gene data show CDR1 as ENHRY and CDR2 as SYGVKD. The CDR3 DNA reads TGTGCCATCAGTTTGGCGGGAGGGGAAGAGACCCAGTACTTC. Amino acid sequence: CAISLAGGEETQYF.

Comments on this clone: Sequence at one end of the junction differs from germline and may be a read error. The gene calls are TRBV3-1 (or the pseudogene TRBV3-2) and TRBJ2-5; 16 bases agree with TRBD2. Germline V gives CDR1 LGHDT, CDR2 YNNKEL (reference sequence). The CDR3 totals 16 residues. CDR3 protein: CASSLMGLAGGPPSHF. The CDR3 DNA sequence: TGTGCCAGCAGCCTTATGGGACTAGCGGGGGGGCCCCCGTCCCACTTC.